The present T cell receptor (beta chain) was sequenced within a study of T-cell reconstitution after alpha-beta-depleted transplantation in children. Germline CDR1 is SEHNR and CDR2 is FQNEAQ (reference sequence). V lost 4 bases and J lost 3; bases outside the gene matches: 5. The CDR3 is made up of 15 amino acids. Unique molecular identifiers featured in how the TCRbeta library was prepared. In TCRdb, the PCR reads were re-called with MiXCR into one record per CDR3 protein. This table holds a few hundred thousand distinct CDR3 sequences, approximately 23% found once. The sample was PBMCs, mostly from graft donor cells, taken 180 days after TCRalphabeta/CD19-depleted stem cell transplant. V gene TRBV7-9 combines with J gene TRBJ1-5; 8 bases match TRBD1. This sequence was found in a male patient under 18 who had a stem cell transplant for acute lymphoblastic leukemia, so the T cells may come from the graft donor. The CDR3 here is CASSSGQGNNQPQHF. The CDR3 nucleotides read TGTGCCAGCAGCTCCGGACAGGGAAACAATCAGCCCCAGCATTTT.